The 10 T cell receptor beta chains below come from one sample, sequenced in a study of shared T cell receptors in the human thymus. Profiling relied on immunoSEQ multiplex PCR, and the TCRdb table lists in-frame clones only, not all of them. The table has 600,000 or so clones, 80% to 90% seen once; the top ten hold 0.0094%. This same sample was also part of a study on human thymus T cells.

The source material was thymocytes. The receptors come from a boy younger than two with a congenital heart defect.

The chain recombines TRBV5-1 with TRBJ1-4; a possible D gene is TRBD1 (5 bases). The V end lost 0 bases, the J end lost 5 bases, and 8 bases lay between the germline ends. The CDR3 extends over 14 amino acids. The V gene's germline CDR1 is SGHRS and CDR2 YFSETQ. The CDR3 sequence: CASSLGNRNEKLFF. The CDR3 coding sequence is TGCGCCAGCAGCTTGGGGAACAGGAATGAAAAACTGTTTTTT.

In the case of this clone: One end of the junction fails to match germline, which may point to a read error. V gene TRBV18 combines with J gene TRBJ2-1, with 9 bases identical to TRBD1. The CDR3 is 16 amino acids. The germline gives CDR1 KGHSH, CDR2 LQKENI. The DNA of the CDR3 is TGTGCCAGCTCTCCACTGGACAGGGGAATTGACAATGAGCAGTTCTTC. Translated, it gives CASSPLDRGIDNEQFF. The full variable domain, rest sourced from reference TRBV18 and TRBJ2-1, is NAGVMQNPRHLVRRRGQEARLRCSPMKGHSHVYWYRQLPEEGLKFMVYLQKENIIDESGMPKERFSAEFPKEGPSILRIQQVVRGDSAAYFCASSPLDRGIDNEQFFGPGTRLTVL.

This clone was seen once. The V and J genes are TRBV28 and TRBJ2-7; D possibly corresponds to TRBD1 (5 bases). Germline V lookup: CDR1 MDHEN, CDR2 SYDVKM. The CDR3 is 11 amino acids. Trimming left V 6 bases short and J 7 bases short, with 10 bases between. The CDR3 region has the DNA TGTGCCAGCAGAAAATCAGGGGAGCAGTACTTC. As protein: CASRKSGEQYF.

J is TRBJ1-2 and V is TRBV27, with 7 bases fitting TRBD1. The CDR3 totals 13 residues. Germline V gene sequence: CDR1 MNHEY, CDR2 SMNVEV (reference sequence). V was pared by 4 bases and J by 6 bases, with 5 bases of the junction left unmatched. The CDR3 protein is CASSSRQGNGYTF. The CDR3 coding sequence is TGTGCCAGCAGTTCACGACAGGGCAATGGCTACACCTTC.

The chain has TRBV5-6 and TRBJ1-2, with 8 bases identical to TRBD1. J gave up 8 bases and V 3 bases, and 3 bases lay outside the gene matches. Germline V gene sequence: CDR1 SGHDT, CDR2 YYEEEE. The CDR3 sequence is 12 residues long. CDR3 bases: TGTGCCAGCAGCTCGACAGGGGAGGGCTACACCTTC. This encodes CASSSTGEGYTF.

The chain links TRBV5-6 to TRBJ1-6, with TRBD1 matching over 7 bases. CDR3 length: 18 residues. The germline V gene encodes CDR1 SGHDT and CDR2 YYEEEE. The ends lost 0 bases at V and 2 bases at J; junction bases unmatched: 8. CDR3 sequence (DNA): TGTGCCAGCAGCTTGGGATCCAGGGGGTTCGCCTATAATTCACCCCTCCACTTT. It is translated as CASSLGSRGFAYNSPLHF.

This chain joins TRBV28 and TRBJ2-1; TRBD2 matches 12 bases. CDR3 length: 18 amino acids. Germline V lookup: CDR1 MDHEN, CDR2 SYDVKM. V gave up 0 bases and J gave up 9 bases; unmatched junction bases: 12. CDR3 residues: CASSLWASGRAIYVEQFF. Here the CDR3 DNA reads TGTGCCAGCAGTTTATGGGCTAGCGGGAGGGCCATATATGTTGAGCAGTTCTTC. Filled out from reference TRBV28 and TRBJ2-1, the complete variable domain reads DVKVTQSSRYLVKRTGEKVFLECVQDMDHENMFWYRQDPGLGLRLIYFSYDVKMKEKGDIPEGYSVSREKKERFSLILESASTNQTSMYLCASSLWASGRAIYVEQFFGPGTRLTVL.

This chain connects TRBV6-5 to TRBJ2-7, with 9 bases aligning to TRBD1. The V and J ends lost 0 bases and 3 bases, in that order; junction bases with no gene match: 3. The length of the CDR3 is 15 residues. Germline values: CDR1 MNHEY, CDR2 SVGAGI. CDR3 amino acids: CASSYSRQGGYEQYF. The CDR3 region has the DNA TGTGCCAGCAGTTACTCCCGACAGGGGGGCTACGAGCAGTACTTC.

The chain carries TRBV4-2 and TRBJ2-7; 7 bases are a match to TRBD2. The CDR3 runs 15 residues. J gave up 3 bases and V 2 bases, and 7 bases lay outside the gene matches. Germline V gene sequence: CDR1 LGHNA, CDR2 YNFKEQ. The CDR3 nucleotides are TGTGCCAGCAGCCAACGCCGGGACTACCTCTACGAGCAGTACTTC. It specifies CASSQRRDYLYEQYF.

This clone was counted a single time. In DNA, the CDR3 is TGTGCCAGCAGAGCGAATAATGAAAAACTGTTTTTT. Protein product: CASRANNEKLFF. The rearrangement joins TRBV2 to TRBJ1-4; D call uncertain. The germline CDR1 and CDR2 sequences are SNHLY and FYNNEI. This CDR3 is built from 12 residues. Trimming cost V 6 bases and J 4 bases, with 6 bases left between them.